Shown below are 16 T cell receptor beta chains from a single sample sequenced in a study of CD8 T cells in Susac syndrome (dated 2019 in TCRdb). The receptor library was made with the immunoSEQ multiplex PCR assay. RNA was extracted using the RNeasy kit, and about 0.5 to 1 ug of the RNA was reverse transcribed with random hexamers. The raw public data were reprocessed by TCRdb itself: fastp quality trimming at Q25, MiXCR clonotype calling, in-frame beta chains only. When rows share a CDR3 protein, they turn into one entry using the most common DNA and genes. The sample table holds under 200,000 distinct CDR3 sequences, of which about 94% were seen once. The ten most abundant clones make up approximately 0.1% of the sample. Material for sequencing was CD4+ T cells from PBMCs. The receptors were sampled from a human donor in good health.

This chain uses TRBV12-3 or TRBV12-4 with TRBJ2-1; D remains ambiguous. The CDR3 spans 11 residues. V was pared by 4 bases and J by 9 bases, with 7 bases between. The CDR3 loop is CASSYSSEQFF. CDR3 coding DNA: TGTGCCAGCAGTTATTCAAGTGAGCAGTTCTTC.

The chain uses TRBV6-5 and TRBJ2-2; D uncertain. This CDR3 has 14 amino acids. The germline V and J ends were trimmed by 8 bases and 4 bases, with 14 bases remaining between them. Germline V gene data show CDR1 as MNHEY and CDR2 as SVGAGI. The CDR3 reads CASYWQESTGELFF. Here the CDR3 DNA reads TGTGCCAGCTACTGGCAGGAATCCACCGGGGAGCTGTTTTTT.

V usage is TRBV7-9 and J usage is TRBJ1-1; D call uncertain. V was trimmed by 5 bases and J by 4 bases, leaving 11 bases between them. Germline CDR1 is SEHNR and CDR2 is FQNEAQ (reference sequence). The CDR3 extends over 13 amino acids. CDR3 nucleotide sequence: TGTGCCAGCAGCCTATCCACCGGCACTGAAGCTTTCTTT. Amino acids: CASSLSTGTEAFF.

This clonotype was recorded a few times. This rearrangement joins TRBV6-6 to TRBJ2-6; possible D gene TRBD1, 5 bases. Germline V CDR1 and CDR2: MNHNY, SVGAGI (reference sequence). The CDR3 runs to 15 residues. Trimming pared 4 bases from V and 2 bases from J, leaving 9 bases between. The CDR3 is CASSLQGTGANVLTF. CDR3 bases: TGTGCCAGCAGTTTGCAGGGTACTGGGGCCAACGTCCTGACTTTC.

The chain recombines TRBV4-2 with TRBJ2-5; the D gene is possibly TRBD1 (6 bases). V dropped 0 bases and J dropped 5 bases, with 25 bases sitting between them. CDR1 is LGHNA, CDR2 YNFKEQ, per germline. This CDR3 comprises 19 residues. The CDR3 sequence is CASSQESYSGTSPQETQYF. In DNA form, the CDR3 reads TGTGCCAGCAGCCAAGAAAGTTATTCCGGGACATCCCCCCAGGAGACCCAGTACTTC.

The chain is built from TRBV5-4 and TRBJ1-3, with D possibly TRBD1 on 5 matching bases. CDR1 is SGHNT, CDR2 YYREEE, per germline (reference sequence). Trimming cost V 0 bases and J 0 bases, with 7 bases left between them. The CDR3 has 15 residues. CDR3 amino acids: CASSLEGPSGNTIYF. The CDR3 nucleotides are TGTGCCAGCAGCTTGGAGGGGCCCTCTGGAAACACCATATATTTT.

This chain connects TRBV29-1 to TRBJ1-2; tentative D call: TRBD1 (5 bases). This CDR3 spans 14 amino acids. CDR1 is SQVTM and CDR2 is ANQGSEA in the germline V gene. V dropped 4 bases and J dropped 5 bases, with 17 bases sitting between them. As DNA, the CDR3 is TGCAGCGTTGGACCTCCGGGACCTGGTTATGGCTACACCTTC. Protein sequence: CSVGPPGPGYGYTF.

The CDR3 region is CASSQGTLLDQETQYF. The CDR3 DNA sequence: TGCGCCAGCAGCCAAGGGACCCTACTAGATCAAGAGACCCAGTACTTC. The chain is built from TRBV4-1 and TRBJ2-5, with D possibly being TRBD2 (5 bases). The V gene lost 1 base and the J gene lost 2 bases, with 14 bases spanning the gap. The germline CDR1 and CDR2 sequences are MGHRA and YSYEKL. This CDR3 is built from 16 residues.

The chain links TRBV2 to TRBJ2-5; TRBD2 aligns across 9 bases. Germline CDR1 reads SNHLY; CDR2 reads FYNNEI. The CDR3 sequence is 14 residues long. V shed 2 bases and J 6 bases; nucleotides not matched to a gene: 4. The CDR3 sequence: CASSEFSGGKTQYF. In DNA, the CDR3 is TGTGCCAGCAGTGAATTTAGCGGGGGAAAGACCCAGTACTTC. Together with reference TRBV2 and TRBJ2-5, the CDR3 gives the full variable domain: EPEVTQTPSHQVTQMGQEVILRCVPISNHLYFYWYRQILGQKVEFLVSFYNNEISEKSEIFDDQFSVERPDGSNFTLKIRSTKLEDSAMYFCASSEFSGGKTQYFGPGTRLLVL.

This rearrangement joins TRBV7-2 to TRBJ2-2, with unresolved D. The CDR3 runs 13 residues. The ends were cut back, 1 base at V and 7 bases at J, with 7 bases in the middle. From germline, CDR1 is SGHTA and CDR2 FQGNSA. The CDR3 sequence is CASSLGRNGELFF. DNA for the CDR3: TGTGCCAGCAGCTTAGGGAGAAACGGGGAGCTGTTTTTT.

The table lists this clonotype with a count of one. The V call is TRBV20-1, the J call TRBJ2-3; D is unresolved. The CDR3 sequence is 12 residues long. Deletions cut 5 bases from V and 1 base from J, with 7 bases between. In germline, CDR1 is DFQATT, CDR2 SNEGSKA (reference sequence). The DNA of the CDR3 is TGCAGTGCTGGTTGGCGCACAGATACGCAGTATTTT. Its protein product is CSAGWRTDTQYF.

The DNA for the CDR3 is TGTGCCAGCAGCCCCCGGACCCTAGACTATGGCTACACCTTC. Amino acid sequence: CASSPRTLDYGYTF. The rearrangement links TRBV5-6 to TRBJ1-2, with D hard to call. V lost 4 bases, J lost 3 bases, and 13 bases lay in between. Germline V gene sequence: CDR1 SGHDT, CDR2 YYEEEE. The CDR3 extends over 14 amino acids.

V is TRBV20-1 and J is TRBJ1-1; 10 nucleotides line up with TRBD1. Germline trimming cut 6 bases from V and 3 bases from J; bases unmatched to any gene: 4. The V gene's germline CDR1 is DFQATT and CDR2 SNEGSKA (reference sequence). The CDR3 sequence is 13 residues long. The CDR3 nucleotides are TGCAGTGCGAGCGGGACAGGGGACACTGAAGCTTTCTTT. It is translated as CSASGTGDTEAFF.

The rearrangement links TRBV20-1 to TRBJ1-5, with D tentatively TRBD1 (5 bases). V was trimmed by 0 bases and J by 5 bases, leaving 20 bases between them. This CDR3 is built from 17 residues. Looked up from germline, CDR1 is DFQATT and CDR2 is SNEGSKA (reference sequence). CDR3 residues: CSARDRGRSHTYQPQHF. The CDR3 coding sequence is TGCAGTGCTAGAGATAGGGGCAGGTCCCATACATATCAGCCCCAGCATTTT.

The CDR3 reads CASRRGVAGNQPQHF. CDR3 sequence (DNA): TGTGCCAGCAGGAGGGGGGTTGCGGGGAATCAGCCCCAGCATTTT. The V and J genes are TRBV2 and TRBJ1-5; D might be TRBD1 (6 bases). The germline gives CDR1 SNHLY, CDR2 FYNNEI. V was pared by 6 bases and J by 4 bases, with 16 bases between. The CDR3 is made up of 15 amino acids.

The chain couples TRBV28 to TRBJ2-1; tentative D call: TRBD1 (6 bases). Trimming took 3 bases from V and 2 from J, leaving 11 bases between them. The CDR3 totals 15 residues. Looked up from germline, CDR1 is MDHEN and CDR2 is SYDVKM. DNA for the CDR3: TGTGCCAGCAGTTTCACAGGGCCCCCCTACAATGAGCAGTTCTTC. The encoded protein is CASSFTGPPYNEQFF.